This T cell receptor (beta chain) was sequenced in a study of blood T cells in healthy people across ages. Study summary: Using template switching, researchers captured about one barcoded beta molecule for each two T cells. Study results and limitations: Researchers deemed the diversity estimates from one million T cells underestimates. A roughly linear fall in TCR beta diversity per million T cells was seen with increasing age.

Drawing of peripheral blood yielded 7.5 to 10 milliliters from each donor. A second PCR, run for 7 to 11 cycles, used a sample-barcoded 5' primer plus a J-beta primer mix. TCRdb re-derived calls from the 5' RACE reads in MiXCR, one entry per CDR3 protein. The data show about 640,000 distinct CDR3 sequences, around 31% seen once. Notes on this clonotype: Its specificity is not known.

The sample taken for sequencing was blood. The receptor was isolated from a woman of 80 years or more in good health.

The CDR3: CAWGDRGTQPQHF. The DNA of the CDR3 is TGTGCCTGGGGGGACAGGGGGACTCAGCCCCAGCATTTT. V usage is TRBV30 and J usage is TRBJ1-5; 11 bases fit TRBD1. V was pared by 5 bases and J by 6 bases, with 3 bases of the junction left unmatched. Germline V lookup: CDR1 GTSNPN, CDR2 SVGIG (reference sequence). There are 13 residues in the CDR3.